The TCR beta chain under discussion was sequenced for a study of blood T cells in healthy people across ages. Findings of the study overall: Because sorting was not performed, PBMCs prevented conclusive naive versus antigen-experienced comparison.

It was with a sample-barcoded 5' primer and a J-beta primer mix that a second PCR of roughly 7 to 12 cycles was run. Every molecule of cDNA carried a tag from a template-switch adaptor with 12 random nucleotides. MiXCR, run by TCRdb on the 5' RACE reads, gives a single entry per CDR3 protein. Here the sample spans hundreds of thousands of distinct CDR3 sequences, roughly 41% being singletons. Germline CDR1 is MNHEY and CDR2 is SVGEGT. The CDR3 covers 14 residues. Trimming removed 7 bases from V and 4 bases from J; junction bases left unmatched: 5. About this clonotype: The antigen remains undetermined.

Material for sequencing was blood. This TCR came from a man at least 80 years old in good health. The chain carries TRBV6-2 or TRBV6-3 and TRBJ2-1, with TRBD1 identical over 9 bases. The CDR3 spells CASIRDRAYNEQFF. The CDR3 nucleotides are TGTGCCAGCATCCGGGACAGGGCTTACAATGAGCAGTTCTTC.